These 20 T cell receptor beta chains share one sample of origin, sequenced in a study of identical twins. TCRdb used MiXCR to reprocess the 5' RACE reads, holding one entry per CDR3 protein. The sample has about 530,000 distinct CDR3 sequences, nearly 15% seen once; the top ten hold roughly 0.46%. The same specimen was also included in a second study, on yellow fever vaccine responses in identical twins.

Source material: CD4+ T cells sorted from blood. The receptors derive from a young woman in good health.

A few counts support this clonotype. V gene TRBV6-6 combines with J gene TRBJ2-1; unclear D gene. This CDR3 has 12 amino acids. Per the germline V gene, CDR1 is MNHNY and CDR2 is SVGAGI (reference sequence). V gave up 2 bases and J gave up 9 bases, with 8 bases separating them. The DNA of the CDR3 is TGTGCCAGCAGTTACCGCTGGAGTGAGCAGTTCTTC. Its protein is CASSYRWSEQFF.

The rearrangement joins TRBV2 to TRBJ1-5, with 8 bases matching TRBD1. The junction had 6 bases not matched to a gene; V was cut back by 3 bases and J by 2 bases. This CDR3 comprises 16 residues. Looked up from germline, CDR1 is SNHLY and CDR2 is FYNNEI. CDR3 protein: CASSDRQGAGNQPQHF. The CDR3 DNA reads as TGTGCCAGCAGTGACCGGCAGGGGGCAGGCAATCAGCCCCAGCATTTT.

This clonotype has a handful of counts. This sequence joins TRBV6-1 and TRBJ2-7; 8 bases are shared with TRBD2. The V and J ends lost 7 bases and 3 bases, in that order; junction bases with no gene match: 8. This CDR3 comprises 14 residues. Germline V gene sequence: CDR1 MNHNS, CDR2 SASEGT. CDR3 residues: CASKRAGDGYEQYF. The CDR3 nucleotides read TGTGCCAGCAAGAGAGCGGGAGATGGCTACGAGCAGTACTTC.

At least ten counts were recorded for this clonotype. The genes are TRBV4-2 and TRBJ2-3, with no clear D. CDR1 and CDR2 (germline): LGHNA, YNFKEQ. This CDR3 has 13 amino acids. Trimming removed 0 bases at V and 5 bases at J, with 6 bases between. CDR3 sequence (DNA): TGTGCCAGCAGCCAAGATTCAGGAGATACGCAGTATTTT. Translated, it gives CASSQDSGDTQYF.

The chain carries TRBV2 and TRBJ2-5, with 8 positions matching TRBD1. The CDR3 length is 16 residues. V shed 6 bases, J shed 3 bases, and the junction held 12 bases outside the gene matches. Germline V gene sequence: CDR1 SNHLY, CDR2 FYNNEI. CDR3: CASRRRSGTGEETQYF. CDR3 in DNA: TGTGCCAGCAGACGCAGGTCCGGGACAGGAGAAGAGACCCAGTACTTC.

V and J are TRBV6-1 and TRBJ2-2; 7 bases agree with TRBD2. The CDR3 is 14 residues long. Germline lookup yields CDR1 MNHNS and CDR2 SASEGT. The J segment lost 6 bases and the V segment lost 10 bases, leaving 11 bases of the junction unmatched. In DNA, the CDR3 is TGTGCCACTTCGACTAGCCATAACCCCGGGGAGCTGTTTTTT. Amino acid sequence: CATSTSHNPGELFF.

This clonotype was observed a handful of times. The chain links TRBV24-1 to TRBJ1-2, with no clear D. The germline gives CDR1 KGHDR, CDR2 SFDVKD. This CDR3 comprises 15 residues. The V gene lost 5 bases and the J gene lost 3 bases, with 15 bases spanning the gap. Here the CDR3 DNA reads TGTGCCACCAGTGCCGCCGTCCATCTTGACTATGGCTACACCTTC. Amino acid sequence: CATSAAVHLDYGYTF.

The chain combines TRBV18 with TRBJ1-5, with D maybe TRBD1 (5 bases). The CDR3 runs to 14 residues. CDR1 KGHSH and CDR2 LQKENI come from the germline V gene. V was clipped by 3 bases and J by 4 bases, with 10 bases between them. CDR3 nucleotide sequence: TGTGCCAGCTCACCGTTGGGGGGAAATCAGCCCCAGCATTTT. It codes for CASSPLGGNQPQHF.

The CDR3 sequence is CASSPAAYNEQFF. For the CDR3, the DNA is TGTGCCAGCAGCCCCGCGGCCTACAATGAGCAGTTCTTC. The chain uses TRBV11-2 and TRBJ2-1; D remains unclear. Germline V gives CDR1 SGHAT, CDR2 FQNNGV. This CDR3 comprises 13 residues. The V end lost 5 bases, the J end lost 2 bases, and 7 bases lay between the germline ends.

V usage is TRBV12-3 or TRBV12-4 and J usage is TRBJ1-2; 7 bases are a match to TRBD1. This CDR3 spans 13 amino acids. Losses at the gene ends were 5 bases for V and 8 bases for J; bases not matched to a gene: 8. The CDR3 reads CASSNRGSYGYTF. CDR3 nucleotides: TGTGCCAGCAGTAACAGGGGTTCGTACGGCTACACCTTC.

The J gene is TRBJ2-3, the V gene TRBV12-3 or TRBV12-4; 10 positions match TRBD2. With 5 bases clipped from V and 2 bases from J, the junction kept 7 bases outside the gene matches. The CDR3 runs to 16 residues. As DNA, the CDR3 is TGTGCCAGCAGTCTGGGGCTAGCGGGAGCCACAGATACGCAGTATTTT. It translates to CASSLGLAGATDTQYF.

This clonotype was found a few times. J is TRBJ1-5 and V is TRBV29-1, with 8 bases identical to TRBD1. This CDR3 is 14 amino acids long. Trimming took 6 bases from V and 2 from J; bases not matched to a gene: 6. Germline V gene data show CDR1 as SQVTM and CDR2 as ANQGSEA. Here the CDR3 reads CSVRTGSGNQPQHF. CDR3 sequence (DNA): TGCAGCGTCCGGACAGGGTCCGGCAATCAGCCCCAGCATTTT.

The V call is TRBV6-1, the J call TRBJ2-5; D perhaps matches TRBD2 (5 bases). Germline lookup yields CDR1 MNHNS and CDR2 SASEGT. Trimming stripped 6 bases from V and 5 bases from J, with 16 bases between. The CDR3 runs to 14 residues. This CDR3 is CASRPDSPGETQYF. CDR3 DNA: TGTGCCAGCAGACCTGACTCCCCGGGGGAGACCCAGTACTTC.

The chain links TRBV9 to TRBJ2-3; D possibly matches TRBD1 or TRBD2 (5 bases each). This CDR3 is built from 17 residues. V was cut by 2 bases and J by 5 bases, with 21 bases left in between. Germline CDR1 is SGDLS and CDR2 is YYNGEE. The CDR3 sequence is CASSVQGPRVPGDTQYF. CDR3 bases: TGTGCCAGCAGCGTCCAGGGACCAAGAGTTCCTGGAGATACGCAGTATTTT.

The table lists this clonotype with a few counts. The CDR3 protein is CASSPPGLSQNTEAFF. As DNA, the CDR3 is TGTGCCAGCTCACCACCGGGGCTATCACAGAACACTGAAGCTTTCTTT. This sequence joins TRBV18 and TRBJ1-1; maybe TRBD1 (5 bases). CDR3 length: 16 residues. With 0 bases removed from V and 1 base from J, the gap between germline ends came to 12 bases. Germline V gene sequence: CDR1 KGHSH, CDR2 LQKENI. Filled out from reference TRBV18 and TRBJ1-1, the complete variable domain reads NAGVMQNPRHLVRRRGQEARLRCSPMKGHSHVYWYRQLPEEGLKFMVYLQKENIIDESGMPKERFSAEFPKEGPSILRIQQVVRGDSAAYFCASSPPGLSQNTEAFFGQGTRLTVV.

This clonotype showed up just a few times. The chain is built from TRBV7-8 and TRBJ2-7; TRBD1 agrees at 7 bases. The CDR3 totals 15 residues. Trimming at V came to 1 base and at J to 3 bases, leaving 6 bases not matched to a gene. CDR1 and CDR2 (germline): SGHVS, FQNEAQ. CDR3 in DNA: TGTGCCAGCAGCTTAGTCTCGGGACAGTTCTACGAGCAGTACTTC. This gives the protein CASSLVSGQFYEQYF. Supplemented by reference TRBV7-8 and TRBJ2-7, the full variable domain reads GAGVSQSPRYKVAKRGQDVALRCDPISGHVSLFWYQQALGQGPEFLTYFQNEAQLDKSGLPSDRFFAERPEGSVSTLKIQRTQQEDSAVYLCASSLVSGQFYEQYFGPGTRLTVT.

The rearrangement joins TRBV11-2 to TRBJ1-1; a weak D match, TRBD1 (6 bases). This CDR3 spans 13 amino acids. Trimming cost V 6 bases and J 4 bases, with 12 bases left between them. From germline, CDR1 is SGHAT and CDR2 FQNNGV. The CDR3 sequence: CASSGAGVTEAFF. CDR3 sequence (DNA): TGTGCCAGCAGTGGAGCAGGGGTCACTGAAGCTTTCTTT. Using reference TRBV11-2 and TRBJ1-1 for the parts outside the CDR3, the full variable domain is EAGVAQSPRYKIIEKRQSVAFWCNPISGHATLYWYQQILGQGPKLLIQFQNNGVVDDSQLPKDRFSAERLKGVDSTLKIQPAKLEDSAVYLCASSGAGVTEAFFGQGTRLTVV.

This clonotype appeared a few times. The chain employs TRBV2 and TRBJ1-1; 8 bases match TRBD1. There are 15 residues in the CDR3. The V and J ends lost 11 bases and 3 bases, in that order; junction bases with no gene match: 14. Germline values: CDR1 SNHLY, CDR2 FYNNEI. The CDR3 DNA sequence: TGTGCCTCCAACGGCTACCAGGGGGCTTACACTGAAGCTTTCTTT. Translating it yields CASNGYQGAYTEAFF.

This chain links TRBV7-9 with TRBJ2-7; the D gene is possibly TRBD1 (5 bases). Germline CDR1 is SEHNR and CDR2 is FQNEAQ (reference sequence). This CDR3 contains 16 residues. Trimming left V 0 bases short and J 1 base short, with 13 bases between. This CDR3 is CASSLAPGQVSYEQYF. The CDR3 DNA follows: TGTGCCAGCAGCTTAGCGCCAGGGCAAGTTTCCTACGAGCAGTACTTC.

This clonotype appeared a few times. The CDR3 sequence: CASSYTAPINQPQHF. CDR3 DNA sequence: TGTGCCAGCAGTTACACAGCACCCATAAATCAGCCCCAGCATTTT. The chain employs TRBV6-2 or TRBV6-3 and TRBJ1-5; D not certain. Germline loops: CDR1 MNHEY, CDR2 SVGEGT. This CDR3 comprises 15 residues. Trimming pared 2 bases from V and 4 bases from J, leaving 12 bases between.